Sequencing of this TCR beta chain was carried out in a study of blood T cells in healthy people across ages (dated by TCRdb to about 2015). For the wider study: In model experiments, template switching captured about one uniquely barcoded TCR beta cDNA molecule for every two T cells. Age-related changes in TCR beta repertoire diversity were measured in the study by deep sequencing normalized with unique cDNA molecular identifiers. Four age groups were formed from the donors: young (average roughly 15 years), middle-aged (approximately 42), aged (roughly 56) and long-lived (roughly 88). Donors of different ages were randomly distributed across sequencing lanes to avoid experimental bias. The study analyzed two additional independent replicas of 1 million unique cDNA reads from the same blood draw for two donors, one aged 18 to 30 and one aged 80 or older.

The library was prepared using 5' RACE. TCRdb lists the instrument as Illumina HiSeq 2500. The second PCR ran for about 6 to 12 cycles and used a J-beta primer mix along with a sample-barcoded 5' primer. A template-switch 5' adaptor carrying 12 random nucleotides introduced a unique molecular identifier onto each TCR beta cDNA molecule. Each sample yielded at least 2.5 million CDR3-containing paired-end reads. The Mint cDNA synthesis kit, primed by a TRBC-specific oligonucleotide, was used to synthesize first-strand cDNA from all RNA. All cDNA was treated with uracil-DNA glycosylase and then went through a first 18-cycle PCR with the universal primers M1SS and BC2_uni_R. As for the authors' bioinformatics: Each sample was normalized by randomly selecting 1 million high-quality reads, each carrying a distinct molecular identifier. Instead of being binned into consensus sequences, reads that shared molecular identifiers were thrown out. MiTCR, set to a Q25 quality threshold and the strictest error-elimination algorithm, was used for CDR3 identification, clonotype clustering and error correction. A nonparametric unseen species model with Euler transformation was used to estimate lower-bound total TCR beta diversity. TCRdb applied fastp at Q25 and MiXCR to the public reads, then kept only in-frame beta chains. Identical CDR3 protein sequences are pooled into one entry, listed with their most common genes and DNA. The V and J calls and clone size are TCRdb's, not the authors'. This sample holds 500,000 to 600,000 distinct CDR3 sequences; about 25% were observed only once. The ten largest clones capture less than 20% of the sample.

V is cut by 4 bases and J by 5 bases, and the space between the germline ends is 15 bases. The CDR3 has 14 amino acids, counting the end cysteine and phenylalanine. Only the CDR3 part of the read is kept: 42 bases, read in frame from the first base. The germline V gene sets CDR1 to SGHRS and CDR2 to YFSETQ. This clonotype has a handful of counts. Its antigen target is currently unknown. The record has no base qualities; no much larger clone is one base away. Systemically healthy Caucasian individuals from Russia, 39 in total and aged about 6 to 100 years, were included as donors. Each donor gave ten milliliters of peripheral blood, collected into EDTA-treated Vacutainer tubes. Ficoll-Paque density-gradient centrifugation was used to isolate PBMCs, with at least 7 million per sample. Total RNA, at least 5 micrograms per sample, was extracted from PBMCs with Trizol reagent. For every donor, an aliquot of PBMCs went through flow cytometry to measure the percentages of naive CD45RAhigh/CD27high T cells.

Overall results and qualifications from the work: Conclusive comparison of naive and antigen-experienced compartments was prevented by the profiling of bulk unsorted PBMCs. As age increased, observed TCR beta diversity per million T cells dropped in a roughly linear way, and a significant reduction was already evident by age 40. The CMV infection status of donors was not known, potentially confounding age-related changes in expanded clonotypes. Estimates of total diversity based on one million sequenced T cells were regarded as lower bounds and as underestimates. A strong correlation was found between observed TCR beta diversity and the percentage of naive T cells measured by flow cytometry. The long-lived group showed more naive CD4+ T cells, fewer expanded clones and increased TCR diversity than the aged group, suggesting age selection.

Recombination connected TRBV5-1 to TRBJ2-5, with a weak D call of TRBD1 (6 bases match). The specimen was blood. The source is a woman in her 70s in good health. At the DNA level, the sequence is TGCGCCAGCAGCGAGGGACAACCTGGGGAGACCCAGTACTTC. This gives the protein CASSEGQPGETQYF.